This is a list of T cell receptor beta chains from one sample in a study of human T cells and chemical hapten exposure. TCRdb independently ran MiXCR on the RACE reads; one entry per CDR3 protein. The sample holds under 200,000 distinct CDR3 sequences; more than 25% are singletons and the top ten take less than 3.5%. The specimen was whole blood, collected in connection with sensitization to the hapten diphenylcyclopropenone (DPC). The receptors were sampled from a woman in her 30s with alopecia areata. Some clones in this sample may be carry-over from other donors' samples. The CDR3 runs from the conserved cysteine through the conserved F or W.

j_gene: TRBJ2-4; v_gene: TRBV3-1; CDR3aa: CASSLGQALNIQYF
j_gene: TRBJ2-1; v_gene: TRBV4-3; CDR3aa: CASSGGGSYNEQFF
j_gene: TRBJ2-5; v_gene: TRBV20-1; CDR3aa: CSAADLGETQYF
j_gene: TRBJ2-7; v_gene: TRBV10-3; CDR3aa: CAISADSRGYEQYF
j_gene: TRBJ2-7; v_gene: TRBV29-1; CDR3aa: CSVYTGPPHSEQYF
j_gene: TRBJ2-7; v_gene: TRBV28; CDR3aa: CASSTSGAFYEQYF
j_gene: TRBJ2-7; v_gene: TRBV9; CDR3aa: CASSVDGRSYEQYF
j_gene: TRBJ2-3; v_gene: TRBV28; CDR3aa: CASSKIGRLDTQYF
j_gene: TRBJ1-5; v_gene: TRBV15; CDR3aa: CVTSKDRGPYQPQHF
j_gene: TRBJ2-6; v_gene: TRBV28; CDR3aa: CASSLSRGGSGANVLTF
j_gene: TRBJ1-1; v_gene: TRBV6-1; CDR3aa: CASRAGAFF
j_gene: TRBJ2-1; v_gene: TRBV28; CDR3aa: CASSRRGGEGNEQFF
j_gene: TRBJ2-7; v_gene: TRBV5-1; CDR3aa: CASSLAAGSEQYF
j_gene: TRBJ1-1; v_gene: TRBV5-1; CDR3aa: CASSFDGNTEAFF
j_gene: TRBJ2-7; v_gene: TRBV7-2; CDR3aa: CASSERSATDYEQYF
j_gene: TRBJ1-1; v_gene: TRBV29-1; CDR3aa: CSVEAGAVAFF
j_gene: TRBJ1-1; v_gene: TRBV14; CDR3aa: CASSQGSGRVNTEAFF
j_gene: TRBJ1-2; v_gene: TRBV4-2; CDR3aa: CASSQVRGGAVYGYTF
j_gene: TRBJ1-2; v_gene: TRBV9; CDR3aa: CASSVGGTLNYGYTF
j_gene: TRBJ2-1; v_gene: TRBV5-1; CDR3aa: CASTLEDSYNEQFF
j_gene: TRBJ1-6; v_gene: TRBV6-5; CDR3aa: CASSYSDSMSSYNSPLHF
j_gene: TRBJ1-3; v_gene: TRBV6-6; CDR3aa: CASSYSVHTIYF
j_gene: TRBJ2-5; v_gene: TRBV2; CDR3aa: CASSAVGGPGETQYF
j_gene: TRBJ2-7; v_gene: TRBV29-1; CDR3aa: CSVAGTVLYEQYF
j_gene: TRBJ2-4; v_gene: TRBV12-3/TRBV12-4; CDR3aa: CASNLDRENIQYF
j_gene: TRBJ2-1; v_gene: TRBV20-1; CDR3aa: CSARDQPSWGGTYNEQFF
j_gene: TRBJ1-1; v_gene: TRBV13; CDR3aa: CASSLSGVNTEAFF
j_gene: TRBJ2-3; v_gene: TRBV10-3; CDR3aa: CAIRIAGSHLDTQYF
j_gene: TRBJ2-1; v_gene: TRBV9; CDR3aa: CASSVELAGQQFF
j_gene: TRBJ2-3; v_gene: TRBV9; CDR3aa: CASSAKGGELETQYF
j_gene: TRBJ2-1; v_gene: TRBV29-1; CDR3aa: CSVRTRGNEQFF
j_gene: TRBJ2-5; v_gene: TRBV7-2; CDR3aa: CASSLVSGRAWETQYF
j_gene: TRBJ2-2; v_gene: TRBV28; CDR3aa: CASSLMGQGLTGELFF
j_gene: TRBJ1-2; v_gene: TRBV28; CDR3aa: CASSLGANYGYTF
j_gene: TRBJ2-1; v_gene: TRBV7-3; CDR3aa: CASSLTVGGPGEQFF
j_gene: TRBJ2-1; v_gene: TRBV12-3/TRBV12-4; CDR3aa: CASSFLAGSYNEQFF
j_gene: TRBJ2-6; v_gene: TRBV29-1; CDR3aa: CSVRLPRHSGANVLTF
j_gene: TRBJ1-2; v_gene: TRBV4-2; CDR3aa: CASSQARTGSYGYTF
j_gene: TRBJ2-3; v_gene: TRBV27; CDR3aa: CASSRTSGGKDTQYF
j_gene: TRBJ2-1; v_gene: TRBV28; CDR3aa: CASGRGGDNEQFF
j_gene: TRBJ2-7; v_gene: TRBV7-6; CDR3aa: CASSLNGGGRTSGNAEQYF
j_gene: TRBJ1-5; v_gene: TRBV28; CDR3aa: CASPCREPQHF
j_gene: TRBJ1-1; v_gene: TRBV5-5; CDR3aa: CASSLAPREAFF
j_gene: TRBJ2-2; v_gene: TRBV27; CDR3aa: CASTSVGLAGELFF
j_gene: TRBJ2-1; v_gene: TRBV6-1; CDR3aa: CASSERVAAGDNEQFF
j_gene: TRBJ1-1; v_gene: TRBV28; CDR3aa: CASSFSRWSDSNTEAFF
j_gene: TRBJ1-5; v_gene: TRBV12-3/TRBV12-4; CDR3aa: CASSAQGGGWQPQHF
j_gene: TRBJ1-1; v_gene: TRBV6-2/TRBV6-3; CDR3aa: CASRLQGFGNTEAFF
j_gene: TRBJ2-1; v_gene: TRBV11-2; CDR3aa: CVSSPRSGYNYNEQFF
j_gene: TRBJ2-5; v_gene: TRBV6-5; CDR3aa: CASSYGGREWETQYF
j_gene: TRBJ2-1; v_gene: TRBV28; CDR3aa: CASRTPIRRTYLNNEQFF
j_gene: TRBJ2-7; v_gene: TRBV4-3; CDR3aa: CASSPGLAGEYEQYF
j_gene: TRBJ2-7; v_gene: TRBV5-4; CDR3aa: CASSLPIHEQYF
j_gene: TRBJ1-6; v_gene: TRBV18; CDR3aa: CASSLQDSPLHF
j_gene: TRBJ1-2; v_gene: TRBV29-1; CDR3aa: CSVESEGRIYGYTF
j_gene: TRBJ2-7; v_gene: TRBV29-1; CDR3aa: CSVSGAPGAYEQYF
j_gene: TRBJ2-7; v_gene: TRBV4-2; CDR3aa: CASSETYSYEQYF